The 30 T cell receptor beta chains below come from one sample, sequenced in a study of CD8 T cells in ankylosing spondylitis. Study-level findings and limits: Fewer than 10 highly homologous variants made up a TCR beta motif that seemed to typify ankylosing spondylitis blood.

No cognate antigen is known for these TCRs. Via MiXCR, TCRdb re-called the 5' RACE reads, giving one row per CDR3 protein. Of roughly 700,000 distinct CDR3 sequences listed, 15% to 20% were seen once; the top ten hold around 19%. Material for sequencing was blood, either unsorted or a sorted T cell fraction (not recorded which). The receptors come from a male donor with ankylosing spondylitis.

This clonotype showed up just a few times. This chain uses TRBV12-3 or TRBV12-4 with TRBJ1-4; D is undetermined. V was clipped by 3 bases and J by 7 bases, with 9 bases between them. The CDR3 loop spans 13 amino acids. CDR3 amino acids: CASSFSLGEKLFF. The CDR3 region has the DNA TGTGCCAGCAGTTTCAGCCTGGGTGAAAAACTGTTTTTT.

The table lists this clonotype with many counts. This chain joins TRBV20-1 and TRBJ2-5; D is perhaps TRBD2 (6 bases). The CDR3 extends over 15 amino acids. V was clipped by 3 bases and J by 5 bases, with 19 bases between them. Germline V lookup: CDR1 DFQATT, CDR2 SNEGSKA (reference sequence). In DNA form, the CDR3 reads TGCAGTGCTAGCGGTGCTGCGGGGCTAGGGGAGACCCAGTACTTC. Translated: CSASGAAGLGETQYF.

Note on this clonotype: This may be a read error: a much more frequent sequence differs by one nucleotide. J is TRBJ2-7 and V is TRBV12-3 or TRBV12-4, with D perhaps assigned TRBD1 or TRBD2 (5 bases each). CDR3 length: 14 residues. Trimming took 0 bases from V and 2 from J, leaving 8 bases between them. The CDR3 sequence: CASSLARGTYEQYF. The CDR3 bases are TGTGCCAGCAGTTTAGCGAGGGGTACCTACGAGCAGTACTTC.

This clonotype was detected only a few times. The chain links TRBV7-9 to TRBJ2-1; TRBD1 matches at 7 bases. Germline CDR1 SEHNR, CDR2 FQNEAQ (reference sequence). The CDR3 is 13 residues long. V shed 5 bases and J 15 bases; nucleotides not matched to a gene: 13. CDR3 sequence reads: CASSRDLNRGGFF. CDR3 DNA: TGTGCCAGCAGCCGTGATCTGAACAGGGGTGGGTTCTTC.

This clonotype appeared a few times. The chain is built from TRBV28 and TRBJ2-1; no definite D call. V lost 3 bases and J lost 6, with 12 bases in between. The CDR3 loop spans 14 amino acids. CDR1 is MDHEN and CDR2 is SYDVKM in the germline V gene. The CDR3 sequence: CASSFPRAANEQFF. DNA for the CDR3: TGTGCCAGCAGTTTCCCCCGGGCGGCCAATGAGCAGTTCTTC.

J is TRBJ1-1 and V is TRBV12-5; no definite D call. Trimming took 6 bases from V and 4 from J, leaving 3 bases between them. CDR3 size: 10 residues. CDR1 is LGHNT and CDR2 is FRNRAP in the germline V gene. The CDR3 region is CASGGTEAFF. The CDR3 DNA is TGTGCTAGTGGCGGCACTGAAGCTTTCTTT. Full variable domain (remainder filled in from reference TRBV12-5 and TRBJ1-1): DARVTQTPRHKVTEMGQEVTMRCQPILGHNTVFWYRQTMMQGLELLAYFRNRAPLDDSGMPKDRFSAEMPDATLATLKIQPSEPRDSAVYFCASGGTEAFFGQGTRLTVV.

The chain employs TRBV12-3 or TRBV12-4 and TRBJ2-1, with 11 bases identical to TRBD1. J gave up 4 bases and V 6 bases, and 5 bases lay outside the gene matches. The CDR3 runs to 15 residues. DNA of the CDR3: TGTGCCAGCAGACCTGGACAGGGGGCTTACAATGAGCAGTTCTTC. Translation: CASRPGQGAYNEQFF.

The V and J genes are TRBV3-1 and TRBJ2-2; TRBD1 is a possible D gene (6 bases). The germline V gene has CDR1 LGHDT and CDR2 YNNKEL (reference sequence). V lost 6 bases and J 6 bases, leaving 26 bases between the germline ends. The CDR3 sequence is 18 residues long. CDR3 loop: CASSTRAPVAGAPGELFF. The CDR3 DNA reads TGTGCCAGCAGTACAAGGGCGCCCGTGGCAGGGGCGCCCGGGGAGCTGTTTTTT. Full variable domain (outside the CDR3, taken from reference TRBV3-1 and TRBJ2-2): DTAVSQTPKYLVTQMGNDKSIKCEQNLGHDTMYWYKQDSKKFLKIMFSYNNKELIINETVPNRFSPKSPDKAHLNLHINSLELGDSAVYFCASSTRAPVAGAPGELFFGEGSRLTVL.

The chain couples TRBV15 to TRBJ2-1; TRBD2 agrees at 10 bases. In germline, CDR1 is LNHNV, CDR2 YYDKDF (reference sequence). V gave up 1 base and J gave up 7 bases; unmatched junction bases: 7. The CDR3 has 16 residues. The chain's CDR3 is CATSRGSGRAGNEQFF. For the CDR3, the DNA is TGTGCCACCAGCAGAGGCAGCGGGAGGGCCGGGAATGAGCAGTTCTTC.

The CDR3 here is CASSHDRHNQPQHF. The CDR3 DNA follows: TGTGCCAGCAGTCATGACAGGCACAATCAGCCCCAGCATTTT. The J gene is TRBJ1-5, the V gene TRBV12-3 or TRBV12-4; D might be TRBD1 (6 bases). The CDR3 loop spans 14 amino acids. V was shortened by 5 bases and J by 3 bases, with 11 bases between the two germline ends.

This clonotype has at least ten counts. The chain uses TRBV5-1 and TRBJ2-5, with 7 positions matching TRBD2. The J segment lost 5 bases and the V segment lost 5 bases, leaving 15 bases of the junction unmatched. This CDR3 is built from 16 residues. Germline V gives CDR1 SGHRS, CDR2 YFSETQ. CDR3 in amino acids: CASSGVNLRGGETQYF. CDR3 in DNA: TGCGCCAGCAGTGGGGTTAATCTCCGGGGAGGGGAGACCCAGTACTTC. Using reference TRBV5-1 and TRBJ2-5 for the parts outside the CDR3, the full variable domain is KAGVTQTPRYLIKTRGQQVTLSCSPISGHRSVSWYQQTPGQGLQFLFEYFSETQRNKGNFPGRFSGRQFSNSRSEMNVSTLELGDSALYLCASSGVNLRGGETQYFGPGTRLLVL.

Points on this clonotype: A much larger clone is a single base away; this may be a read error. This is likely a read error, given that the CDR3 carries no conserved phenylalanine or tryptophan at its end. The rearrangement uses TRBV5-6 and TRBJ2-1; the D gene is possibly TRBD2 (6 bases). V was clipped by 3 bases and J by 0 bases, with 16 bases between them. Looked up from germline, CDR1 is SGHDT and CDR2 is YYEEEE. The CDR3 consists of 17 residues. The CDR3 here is CASSSRRAGSSYNEQFL. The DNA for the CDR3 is TGTGCCAGCAGCTCTCGACGGGCGGGGAGCTCCTACAATGAGCAGTTCCTC.

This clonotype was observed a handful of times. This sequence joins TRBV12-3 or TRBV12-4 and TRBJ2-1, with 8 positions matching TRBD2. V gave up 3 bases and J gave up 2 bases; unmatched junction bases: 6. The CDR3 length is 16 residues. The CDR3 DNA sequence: TGTGCCAGCAGTTTCGGGACGGGAGGGCCCTACAATGAGCAGTTCTTC. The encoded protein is CASSFGTGGPYNEQFF.

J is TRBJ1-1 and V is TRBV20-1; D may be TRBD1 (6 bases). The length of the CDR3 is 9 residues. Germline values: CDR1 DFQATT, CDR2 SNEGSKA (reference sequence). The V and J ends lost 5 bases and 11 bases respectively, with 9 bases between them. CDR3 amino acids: CSAGGAAFF. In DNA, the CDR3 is TGCAGTGCTGGGGGCGCGGCTTTCTTT.

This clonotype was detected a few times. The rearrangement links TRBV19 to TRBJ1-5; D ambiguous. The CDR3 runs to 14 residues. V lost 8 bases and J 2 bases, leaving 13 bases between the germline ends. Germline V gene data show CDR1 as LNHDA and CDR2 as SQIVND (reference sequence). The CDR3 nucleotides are TGTGCCAGTTCGTTCGCGTATGGCAATCAGCCCCAGCATTTT. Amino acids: CASSFAYGNQPQHF.

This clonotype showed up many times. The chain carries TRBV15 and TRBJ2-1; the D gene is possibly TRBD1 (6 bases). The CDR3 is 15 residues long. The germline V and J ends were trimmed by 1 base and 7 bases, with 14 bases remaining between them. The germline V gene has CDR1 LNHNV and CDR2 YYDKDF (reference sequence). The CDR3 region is CATSRAQGFINEQFF. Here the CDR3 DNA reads TGTGCCACCAGCAGAGCACAGGGTTTCATAAATGAGCAGTTCTTC.

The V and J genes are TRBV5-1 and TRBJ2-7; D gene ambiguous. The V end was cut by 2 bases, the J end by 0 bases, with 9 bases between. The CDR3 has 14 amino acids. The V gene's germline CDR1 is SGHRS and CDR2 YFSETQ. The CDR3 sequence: CASSFERSSYEQYF. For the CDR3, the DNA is TGCGCCAGCAGCTTTGAACGTTCCTCCTACGAGCAGTACTTC.

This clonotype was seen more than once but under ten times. Here the CDR3 reads CSARDSGSSYNEQFF. The CDR3 DNA sequence: TGCAGTGCTAGAGACTCAGGGAGCTCCTACAATGAGCAGTTCTTC. The chain employs TRBV20-1 and TRBJ2-1; perhaps D is TRBD1 or TRBD2 (5 bases each). Germline CDR1 DFQATT, CDR2 SNEGSKA (reference sequence). The CDR3 runs to 15 residues. The ends were cut back, 0 bases at V and 0 bases at J, with 9 bases in the middle.

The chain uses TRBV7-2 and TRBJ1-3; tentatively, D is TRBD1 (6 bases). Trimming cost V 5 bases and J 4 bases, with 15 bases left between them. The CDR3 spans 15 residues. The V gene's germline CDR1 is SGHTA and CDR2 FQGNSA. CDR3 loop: CASSGVGAGGNTIYF. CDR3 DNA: TGTGCCAGCAGCGGGGTGGGGGCAGGAGGAAACACCATATATTTT.

CDR3 in DNA: TGTGCCAGCAGTGCTCTAGCGGGAGGGCCCGGCAATGAGCAGTTCTTC. Translated, it gives CASSALAGGPGNEQFF. The chain uses TRBV2 and TRBJ2-1; 12 bases map to TRBD2. The CDR3 extends over 16 amino acids. Per the germline V gene, CDR1 is SNHLY and CDR2 is FYNNEI. With V trimmed by 4 bases and J by 6 bases, 7 bases remained unmatched.

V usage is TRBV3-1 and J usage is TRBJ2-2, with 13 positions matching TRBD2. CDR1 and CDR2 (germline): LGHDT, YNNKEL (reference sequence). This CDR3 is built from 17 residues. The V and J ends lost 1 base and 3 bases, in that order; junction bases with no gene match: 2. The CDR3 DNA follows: TGTGCCAGCAGCCAAGGACTAGCGGGGGGCCACACCGGGGAGCTGTTTTTT. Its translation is CASSQGLAGGHTGELFF.

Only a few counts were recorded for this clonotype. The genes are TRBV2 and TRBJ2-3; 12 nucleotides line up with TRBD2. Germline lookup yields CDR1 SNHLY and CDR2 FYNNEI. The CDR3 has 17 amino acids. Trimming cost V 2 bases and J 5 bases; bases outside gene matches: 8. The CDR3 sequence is CASSERVGLAGRDTQYF. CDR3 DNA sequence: TGTGCCAGCAGTGAAAGGGTAGGACTAGCGGGGAGAGATACGCAGTATTTT.

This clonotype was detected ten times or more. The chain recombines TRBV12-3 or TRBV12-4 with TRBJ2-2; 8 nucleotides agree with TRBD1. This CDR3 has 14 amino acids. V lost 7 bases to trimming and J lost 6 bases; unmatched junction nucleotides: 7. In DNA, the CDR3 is TGTGCCAGCAAGGTCCAGGGGGCTGCCGGGGAGCTGTTTTTT. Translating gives CASKVQGAAGELFF.

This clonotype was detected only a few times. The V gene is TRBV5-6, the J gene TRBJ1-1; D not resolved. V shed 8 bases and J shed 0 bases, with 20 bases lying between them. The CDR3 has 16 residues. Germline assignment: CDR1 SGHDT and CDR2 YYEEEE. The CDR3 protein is CASSAFGRHMNTEAFF. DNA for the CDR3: TGTGCCAGTTCAGCTTTCGGCAGGCACATGAACACTGAAGCTTTCTTT.

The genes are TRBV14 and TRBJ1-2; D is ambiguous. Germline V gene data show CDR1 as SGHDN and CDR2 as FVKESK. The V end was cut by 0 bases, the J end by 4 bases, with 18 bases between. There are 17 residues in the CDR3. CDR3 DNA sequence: TGTGCCAGCAGCCAAGATCTTTTGTCTTCACCTGGCTATGGCTACACCTTC. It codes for CASSQDLLSSPGYGYTF.

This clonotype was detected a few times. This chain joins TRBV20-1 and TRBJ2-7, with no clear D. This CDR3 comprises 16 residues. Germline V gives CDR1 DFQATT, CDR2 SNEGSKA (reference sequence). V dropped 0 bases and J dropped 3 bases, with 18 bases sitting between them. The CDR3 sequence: CSARDLAVSRDYEQYF. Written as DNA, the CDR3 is TGCAGTGCTAGAGATCTTGCGGTTTCAAGGGACTACGAGCAGTACTTC.

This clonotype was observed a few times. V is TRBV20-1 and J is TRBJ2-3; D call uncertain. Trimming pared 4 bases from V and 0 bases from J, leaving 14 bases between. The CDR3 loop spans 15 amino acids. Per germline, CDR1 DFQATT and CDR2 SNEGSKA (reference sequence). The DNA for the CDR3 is TGCAGTGCTAACAACCTCCTACTTAGCACAGATACGCAGTATTTT. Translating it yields CSANNLLLSTDTQYF.

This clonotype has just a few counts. The CDR3 DNA is TGTGCCAGCAGCTACCCCACTAGCGGGAGCTACAATGAGCAGTTCTTC. Protein sequence: CASSYPTSGSYNEQFF. The chain joins TRBV13 to TRBJ2-1; the match to TRBD2 covers 11 bases. The V gene's germline CDR1 is PRHDT and CDR2 FYEKMQ (reference sequence). With 4 bases clipped from V and 3 bases from J, the junction kept 5 bases outside the gene matches. The CDR3 has 16 amino acids.

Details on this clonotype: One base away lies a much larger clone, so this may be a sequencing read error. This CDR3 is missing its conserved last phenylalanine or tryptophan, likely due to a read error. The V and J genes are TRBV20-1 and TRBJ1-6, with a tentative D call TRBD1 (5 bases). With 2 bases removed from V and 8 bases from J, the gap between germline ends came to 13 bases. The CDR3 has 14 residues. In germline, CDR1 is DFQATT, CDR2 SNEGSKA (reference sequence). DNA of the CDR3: TGCAGTGCTAGACCACACGGAGGGGATTCACCCCTCCACTCT. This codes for CSARPHGGDSPLHS.

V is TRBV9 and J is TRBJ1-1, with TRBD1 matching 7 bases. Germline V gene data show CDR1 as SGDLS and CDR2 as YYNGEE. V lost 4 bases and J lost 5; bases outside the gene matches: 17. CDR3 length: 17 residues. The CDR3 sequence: CASSTLPYQGVKTEAFF. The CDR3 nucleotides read TGTGCCAGCAGCACCCTCCCATATCAGGGGGTCAAGACTGAAGCTTTCTTT.